Listed here are 30 T cell receptor beta chains from one sample, sequenced in a study of T cells after yellow fever vaccination. TCRdb re-called the 5' RACE reads with MiXCR, one entry per CDR3 protein. Of fewer than 450,000 distinct CDR3 sequences in the sample, about 9.9% were seen once. This material consisted of PBMCs, taken on the day of the first yellow fever vaccination. These receptors were taken from a young man who received the YFV17D yellow fever vaccine.

This clonotype was seen a handful of times. The chain links TRBV27 to TRBJ2-3; D possibly corresponds to TRBD2 (6 bases). Germline lookup yields CDR1 MNHEY and CDR2 SMNVEV (reference sequence). The CDR3 covers 14 residues. V lost 6 bases, J lost 3 bases, and 13 bases lay in between. CDR3 amino acids: CASRKWGVTDTQYF. In DNA, the CDR3 is TGTGCCAGCAGGAAATGGGGGGTAACAGATACGCAGTATTTT.

This clonotype was found many times. CDR3 DNA sequence: TGCGCCAGCAGCCAAGAAAGGTCACGACCCGAAGCTTTCTTT. Translating it yields CASSQERSRPEAFF. The chain links TRBV4-3 to TRBJ1-1; D call uncertain. CDR1 and CDR2 from the germline V gene are LGHNA and YSLEER. The germline V and J ends were trimmed by 0 bases and 8 bases, with 13 bases remaining between them. The length of the CDR3 is 14 residues.

The chain links TRBV6-2 or TRBV6-3 to TRBJ2-4, with D possibly matching TRBD1 (6 bases). This CDR3 comprises 12 residues. The ends were cut back, 6 bases at V and 9 bases at J, with 12 bases in the middle. CDR1 is MNHEY, CDR2 SVGEGT, per germline. The CDR3 DNA reads TGTGCCAGCAGCCCCGACAGGCTCATTCAGTACTTC. This codes for CASSPDRLIQYF.

Note on this clonotype: Likely a read error: the CDR3 ends without its conserved phenylalanine or tryptophan. The DNA is left out, because the CDR3 cannot be placed on it with certainty; the CDR3 is given as TCRdb lists it. The chain joins TRBV6-1 to TRBJ2-6; the table names TRBD2, a call not compared with the DNA. The CDR3 has 15 residues if both end residues are counted. CDR1 and CDR2 from the germline V gene are MNHNS and SASEGT. The CDR3: CASSDRGAGGANVLI.

This chain connects TRBV7-3 to TRBJ1-2, with 7 bases matching TRBD1. Germline CDR1 is SGHTA and CDR2 is FQGTGA. With 0 bases clipped from V and 7 bases from J, the junction kept 5 bases outside the gene matches. This CDR3 region has 14 residues. CDR3 residues: CASSLTGGMVGYTF. CDR3 DNA sequence: TGTGCCAGCAGCTTAACAGGGGGCATGGTTGGCTACACCTTC. The whole variable domain, filled in from reference TRBV7-3 and TRBJ1-2, reads GAGVSQTPSNKVTEKGKYVELRCDPISGHTALYWYRQSLGQGPEFLIYFQGTGAADDSGLPNDRFFAVRPEGSVSTLKIQRTERGDSAVYLCASSLTGGMVGYTFGSGTRLTVV.

This clonotype was seen repeatedly, ten times or more. V is TRBV4-3 and J is TRBJ2-3, with 9 bases aligning to TRBD2. The V gene's germline CDR1 is LGHNA and CDR2 YSLEER. This CDR3 contains 15 residues. Trimming at V came to 6 bases and at J to 6 bases, leaving 10 bases not matched to a gene. The CDR3 reads CASSQSRLAGDTQYF. DNA of the CDR3: TGCGCCAGCAGTCAATCCAGGCTAGCGGGGGATACGCAGTATTTT.

The J gene is TRBJ2-1, the V gene TRBV20-1; TRBD1 is a possible D gene (6 bases). V dropped 2 bases and J dropped 9 bases, with 14 bases sitting between them. The CDR3 sequence is 13 residues long. Per germline, CDR1 DFQATT and CDR2 SNEGSKA (reference sequence). CDR3: CSARRTESPEQFF. The CDR3 DNA reads TGCAGTGCTAGACGGACAGAATCTCCTGAGCAGTTCTTC.

The chain couples TRBV6-2 or TRBV6-3 to TRBJ1-2, with D uncertain. The CDR3 is made up of 14 amino acids. Germline lookup yields CDR1 MNHEY and CDR2 SVGEGT. V lost 6 bases and J 4 bases, leaving 15 bases between the germline ends. CDR3 DNA: TGTGCCAGCAGATCCACGGGCAGATCCTATGGCTACACCTTC. It translates to CASRSTGRSYGYTF.

The chain combines TRBV20-1 with TRBJ1-4, with D possibly matching TRBD1 (5 bases). CDR1 and CDR2 from the germline V gene are DFQATT and SNEGSKA (reference sequence). Trimming cost V 0 bases and J 3 bases, with 11 bases left between them. The CDR3 runs to 15 residues. CDR3 DNA sequence: TGCAGTGCTAGAGATCCCCGGGGCCCTAATGAAAAACTGTTTTTT. Translating gives CSARDPRGPNEKLFF.

There are a few counts of this clonotype. This chain's CDR3 is CASSVRDRILGTQYF. The DNA for the CDR3 is TGCGCCAGCAGCGTCCGGGACAGGATCTTGGGTACGCAGTATTTT. The chain joins TRBV5-1 to TRBJ2-3, with 8 positions matching TRBD1. Germline CDR1 and CDR2: SGHRS and YFSETQ. J was trimmed by 8 bases and V by 4 bases; bases with no gene match: 12. This CDR3 has 15 residues.

V and J are TRBV20-1 and TRBJ2-1, with TRBD2 matching 7 bases. CDR3 length: 15 amino acids. Germline V gives CDR1 DFQATT, CDR2 SNEGSKA (reference sequence). The junction had 7 bases not matched to a gene; V was cut back by 3 bases and J by 2 bases. The CDR3 loop is CSARGGSGAYNEQFF. CDR3 nucleotides: TGCAGTGCTAGGGGGGGGAGCGGGGCCTACAATGAGCAGTTCTTC.

This chain joins TRBV20-1 and TRBJ2-6; TRBD2 agrees at 12 bases. This CDR3 contains 18 residues. The J segment lost 1 base and the V segment lost 0 bases, leaving 4 bases of the junction unmatched. CDR1 and CDR2 from the germline V gene are DFQATT and SNEGSKA (reference sequence). The CDR3 region has the DNA TGCAGTGCTAGAGATTTACTAGCGGGGGGTTCTGGGGCCAACGTCCTGACTTTC. Translated: CSARDLLAGGSGANVLTF.

This clonotype was found a few times. The chain links TRBV5-1 to TRBJ1-1; 8 positions agree with TRBD1. V was pared by 2 bases and J by 6 bases, with 6 bases of the junction left unmatched. The CDR3 is made up of 14 amino acids. The germline V gene has CDR1 SGHRS and CDR2 YFSETQ. This chain's CDR3 is CASSFGQGGAEAFF. As DNA, the CDR3 is TGCGCCAGCAGCTTCGGACAGGGCGGCGCTGAAGCTTTCTTT.

This clonotype was seen a handful of times. The CDR3 loop is CASSIVYDHRSYNEQFF. The CDR3 nucleotides are TGTGCCAGTAGTATAGTCTACGACCACCGCTCCTACAATGAGCAGTTCTTC. The J gene is TRBJ2-1, the V gene TRBV19; D gene uncertain. V was trimmed by 1 base and J by 0 bases, leaving 13 bases between them. Germline V lookup: CDR1 LNHDA, CDR2 SQIVND (reference sequence). This CDR3 is 17 amino acids long. Supplemented by reference TRBV19 and TRBJ2-1, the full variable domain reads DGGITQSPKYLFRKEGQNVTLSCEQNLNHDAMYWYRQDPGQGLRLIYYSQIVNDFQKGDIAEGYSVSREKKESFPLTVTSAQKNPTAFYLCASSIVYDHRSYNEQFFGPGTRLTVL.

The chain recombines TRBV28 with TRBJ1-1, with unresolved D. CDR1 is MDHEN, CDR2 SYDVKM, per germline. The ends were cut back, 7 bases at V and 0 bases at J, with 12 bases in the middle. The CDR3 extends over 14 amino acids. The CDR3 protein is CASKWASMNTEAFF. CDR3 nucleotides: TGTGCCAGCAAGTGGGCGAGCATGAACACTGAAGCTTTCTTT.

The chain has TRBV27 and TRBJ2-4, with 16 bases matching TRBD2. Unmatched junction bases numbered 8, after V lost 8 bases and J lost 1 base. The length of the CDR3 is 18 residues. Looked up from germline, CDR1 is MNHEY and CDR2 is SMNVEV (reference sequence). The CDR3 DNA sequence: TGTGCCAGCGGATCGGGACTAGCGGGGGGGCGGGCCAAAAACATTCAGTACTTC. Its translation is CASGSGLAGGRAKNIQYF.

In DNA form, the CDR3 reads TGTGCCATCGGTCTGCGGGAGCCCACAGATACGCAGTATTTT. The encoded protein is CAIGLREPTDTQYF. The rearrangement joins TRBV10-3 to TRBJ2-3; 7 bases align to TRBD2. This CDR3 region has 14 residues. V was clipped by 8 bases and J by 2 bases; unmatched bases: 7. From germline, CDR1 is ENHRY and CDR2 SYGVKD.

The table lists this clonotype with a few counts. The chain couples TRBV29-1 to TRBJ1-1, with 8 bases fitting TRBD1. CDR1 SQVTM and CDR2 ANQGSEA come from the germline V gene. V dropped 4 bases and J dropped 4; count of bases not matched to a gene: 5. This CDR3 is built from 13 residues. For the CDR3, the DNA is TGCAGCGTTGCGCGCGACAGGGGCACTGAAGCTTTCTTT. Translation: CSVARDRGTEAFF.

This rearrangement joins TRBV6-2 or TRBV6-3 to TRBJ1-6; D is perhaps TRBD1 (6 bases). Trimming shortened V by 7 bases and J by 0 bases, and 13 bases separated the two germline ends. This CDR3 spans 16 amino acids. Germline CDR1 is MNHEY and CDR2 is SVGEGT. CDR3 nucleotides: TGTGCCAGCAACGACAGGAGGAGCTCCTATAATTCACCCCTCCACTTT. Amino acid sequence: CASNDRRSSYNSPLHF.

This clonotype has a handful of counts. The chain has TRBV7-8 and TRBJ1-3, with D unclear. Germline V CDR1 and CDR2: SGHVS, FQNEAQ. This CDR3 contains 16 residues. Trimming removed 4 bases at V and 0 bases at J, with 13 bases between. The CDR3 nucleotides are TGTGCCAGCAGCTATAATTGGTATAGCTCTGGAAACACCATATATTTT. As protein: CASSYNWYSSGNTIYF.

The rearrangement links TRBV9 to TRBJ2-1; D is possibly TRBD1 or TRBD2 (5 bases each). Trimming shortened V by 1 base and J by 2 bases, and 13 bases separated the two germline ends. In germline, CDR1 is SGDLS, CDR2 YYNGEE. The CDR3 consists of 16 residues. For the CDR3, the DNA is TGTGCCAGCAGCGTACTAGCAGGGAGAGCCTACAATGAGCAGTTCTTC. Encoded protein: CASSVLAGRAYNEQFF.

This rearrangement joins TRBV3-1 to TRBJ2-3; D remains ambiguous. V lost 1 base, J lost 6 bases, and 8 bases lay in between. Germline V gene sequence: CDR1 LGHDT, CDR2 YNNKEL (reference sequence). The length of the CDR3 is 13 residues. Here the CDR3 DNA reads TGTGCCAGCAGCCAAGGGGATGGGGATACGCAGTATTTT. Its translation: CASSQGDGDTQYF.

J is TRBJ1-2 and V is TRBV7-9; D gene uncertain. The germline V gene encodes CDR1 SEHNR and CDR2 FQNEAQ (reference sequence). V lost 5 bases and J lost 0, with 13 bases in between. This CDR3 contains 15 residues. CDR3 region: CASSPVTPANYGYTF. The DNA for the CDR3 is TGTGCCAGCAGCCCCGTGACACCAGCTAACTATGGCTACACCTTC.

This chain links TRBV28 with TRBJ1-5, with D maybe TRBD1 (6 bases). The germline V and J ends were trimmed by 5 bases and 2 bases, with 13 bases remaining between them. This CDR3 spans 15 amino acids. The germline V gene has CDR1 MDHEN and CDR2 SYDVKM. The CDR3 region has the DNA TGTGCCAGCAGTGACCTAGGGGGGCGCAATCAGCCCCAGCATTTT. Protein: CASSDLGGRNQPQHF.

V and J are TRBV6-2 or TRBV6-3 and TRBJ2-3, with 16 bases aligning to TRBD2. CDR1 is MNHEY and CDR2 is SVGEGT in the germline V gene. This CDR3 region has 18 residues. Trimming cost V 6 bases and J 3 bases; bases outside gene matches: 9. The CDR3 region is CASSLGTSGGARTDTQYF. The CDR3 DNA reads TGTGCCAGCAGCCTAGGGACTAGCGGGGGGGCAAGGACAGATACGCAGTATTTT.

The table lists this clonotype with a few counts. The chain has TRBV29-1 and TRBJ1-1; D ambiguous. Germline CDR1 is SQVTM and CDR2 is ANQGSEA. Between the trimmed V and J ends, which lost 7 bases and 4 bases, there was a span of 13 bases. The CDR3 has 12 amino acids. In DNA form, the CDR3 reads TGCAGCGCGTTTGAAGGAGGCACTGAAGCTTTCTTT. Its protein product is CSAFEGGTEAFF.

There are a few counts of this clonotype. The V call is TRBV28, the J call TRBJ1-6, with 7 positions matching TRBD1. The CDR3 extends over 19 amino acids. The V and J ends lost 4 bases and 2 bases, in that order; junction bases with no gene match: 14. Germline values: CDR1 MDHEN, CDR2 SYDVKM. As DNA, the CDR3 is TGTGCCAGCAGTTCCAGGGGGTTTAGGAGGAGAACCTATAATTCACCCCTCCACTTT. Its protein product is CASSSRGFRRRTYNSPLHF.

V gene TRBV19 combines with J gene TRBJ1-5; no clear D gene. Trimming shortened V by 6 bases and J by 11 bases, and 17 bases separated the two germline ends. CDR3 length: 13 residues. Germline V CDR1 and CDR2: LNHDA, SQIVND (reference sequence). Here the CDR3 reads CASSPDPILSQHF. CDR3 nucleotides: TGTGCCAGTAGCCCAGACCCCATCTTGTCCCAGCATTTT.

The genes are TRBV12-3 or TRBV12-4 and TRBJ1-2; no clear D gene. CDR3 length: 12 residues. Trimming pared 5 bases from V and 6 bases from J, leaving 10 bases between. The CDR3 coding sequence is TGTGCCAGCAGTCCTGGGTCTAATGGCTACACCTTC. Protein sequence: CASSPGSNGYTF.

The J gene is TRBJ2-2, the V gene TRBV6-2 or TRBV6-3; TRBD1 is a possible D gene (5 bases). Per the germline V gene, CDR1 is MNHEY and CDR2 is SVGEGT. This CDR3 region has 14 residues. V gave up 5 bases and J gave up 1 base, with 8 bases separating them. CDR3 protein: CASSRGRNTGELFF. CDR3 in DNA: TGTGCCAGCAGTAGGGGTAGGAACACCGGGGAGCTGTTTTTT.